This TCR beta chain was observed in a study of radiation and T cells in renal cell carcinoma. Study-level findings and limits: Without pretreatment biopsies, baseline tumor clonotype presence was undetermined.

Documented time point: blood 4 weeks post-SBRT, at nephrectomy. The treatment denotes: 15 Gy SBRT to primary tumor, nephrectomy 4 weeks later. The patient's renal cell carcinoma had clear cell pathology. Note on this clone: Its cognate antigen is unknown.

Sequenced by immunoSEQ multiplex PCR; TCRdb stores in-frame clones only, minus some. The sample includes about 90,000 clones, roughly 84% of them seen just once. The source material was blood, sampled from a patient whose treatment included radiotherapy and nephrectomy. The receptor was isolated from a man aged 60 to 75 with renal cell carcinoma.

The CDR3 bases are TGTGCCAGCAGTTTGACAGGGGTAACACCCGGGGAGCTGTTTTTT. Translation gives CASSLTGVTPGELFF. The rearrangement joins TRBV7-2 to TRBJ2-2, with 8 bases that match TRBD1. The CDR3 runs 15 residues. Germline CDR1 SGHTA, CDR2 FQGNSA. V shed 6 bases and J 6 bases; nucleotides not matched to a gene: 9.